Listed below are T cell receptor beta chains from one sample, sequenced in a study of tumor-infiltrating lymphocytes in primary liver carcinoma. TCRdb redid the calling of the multiplex PCR reads with MiXCR, one entry per CDR3 protein. The table includes 44,000 or so distinct CDR3 sequences, 55% to 75% detected once. Source material: liver tumor tissue from sampling region 5. Receptors were obtained from a man aged 35 to 55 with primary liver carcinoma and hepatitis B virus infection. Each CDR3 is given with its conserved first and last residue. A D gene is named only where the DNA matches it firmly. Rows give clone size only sometimes, using once, few, many, or a class for an expanded clone.

CDR3 protein | CDR3 DNA | J gene | V gene | D gene | clone size
CVSSYSGTGDSHLHF | TGTGTCAGCAGTTACTCCGGGACAGGGGATTCACACCTCCACTTT | TRBJ1-6 | TRBV6-6 | TRBD1 | NA
CASSQYSRGGYEQYF | TGTGCCAGCAGCCAATATTCGAGAGGGGGGTATGAGCAGTACTTC | TRBJ2-7 | TRBV11-2 | NA | NA
CARSPRDQQYF | TGTGCCCGGAGTCCTCGGGACCAGCAGTACTTC | TRBJ2-7 | TRBV6-1 | NA | once
CASRGGGGLETQHF | TGTGCCAGCAGGGGAGGGGGAGGATTAGAGACACAGCACTTC | TRBJ2-5 | TRBV12-3/TRBV12-4 | NA | NA
CVNSLVSLSQDEQYF | TGTGTCAACAGCTTGGTATCTTTGTCCCAGGACGAGCAGTACTTC | TRBJ2-7 | TRBV11-2 | NA | NA
CASSLGGRANTGELFF | TGTGCCAGCAGCTTAGGAGGCAGGGCGAACACCGGGGAGCTGTTTTTT | TRBJ2-2 | TRBV7-2 | NA | NA
CACSATGGDWEEQYF | TGCGCCTGCAGCGCCACAGGGGGCGATTGGGAAGAGCAGTACTTC | TRBJ2-7 | TRBV4-1 | TRBD1 | NA
CASRFTTDSYEQHF | TGTGCCAGCAGATTCACGACAGACTCCTACGAGCAGCACTTC | TRBJ2-7 | TRBV5-6 | NA | NA
CASSLQALSSNNEQLF | TGTGCCAGCAGCTTACAAGCTCTGAGCTCCAACAATGAGCAGCTCTTC | TRBJ2-1 | TRBV7-8 | NA | NA
CASRSRTVSSYNEQFF | TGTGCCAGCAGGTCAAGGACAGTAAGCTCCTACAATGAGCAGTTCTTC | TRBJ2-1 | TRBV7-9 | NA | many
CASNPTDKKQPQHF | TGTGCCAGCAACCCGACAGATAAGAAACAGCCCCAGCATTTT | TRBJ1-5 | TRBV2 | NA | NA
CASSITGTSDEQFF | TGTGCCAGCAGTATTACCGGGACTTCCGATGAGCAGTTCTTC | TRBJ2-1 | TRBV12-3/TRBV12-4 | NA | medium-sized
CASSPYGGTNTDTQYF | TGTGCCAGCTCCCCCTACGGGGGGACAAACACAGATACGCAGTATTTT | TRBJ2-3 | TRBV18 | NA | NA
CSASEGPVGDTQYF | TGCAGCGCTTCGGAAGGGCCAGTGGGAGATACGCAGTATTTT | TRBJ2-3 | TRBV29-1 | NA | NA
CASSLEATASCEQYF | TGTGCCAGTAGCTTAGAGGCGACCGCGTCCTGCGAGCAGTACTTC | TRBJ2-7 | TRBV11-1 | NA | NA
CASSPGTGATGKLFF | TGTGCCAGCAGTCCCGGGACAGGGGCGACTGGGAAGCTGTTTTTT | TRBJ2-2 | TRBV12-3/TRBV12-4 | TRBD1 | NA
CASSHEFQETQYF | TGTGCCAGCAGCCATGAATTCCAAGAGACCCAGTACTTC | TRBJ2-5 | TRBV7-2 | NA | few
CASSKVAGEGETQYF | TGCGCCAGCTCCAAAGTAGCGGGAGAAGGAGAGACCCAGTACTTC | TRBJ2-5 | TRBV5-1 | TRBD2 | NA
CASSLAGGIEAFF | TGTGCCAGCAGCTTAGCGGGGGGGATCGAAGCTTTCTTT | TRBJ1-1 | TRBV11-3 | NA | NA
CATCDRTAGEFTDTQYF | TGTGCCACCTGTGACCGGACAGCAGGAGAGTTCACAGATACGCAGTATTTT | TRBJ2-3 | TRBV24-1 | NA | NA
CAGSPTGRETHYF | TGTGCCGGCAGTCCGACAGGGAGAGAGACCCACTACTTC | TRBJ2-5 | TRBV6-5 | TRBD1 | NA
CASSLLRTSKNEQFF | TGTGCCAGCAGCCTCCTCAGGACTAGCAAGAATGAGCAGTTCTTC | TRBJ2-1 | TRBV7-8 | TRBD2 | NA
CASSQLAGYEQYF | TGTGCCAGCAGCCAACTAGCGGGATACGAGCAGTACTTC | TRBJ2-7 | TRBV12-3/TRBV12-4 | TRBD2 | many
CSGLLGQGLDDLFF | TGCAGCGGATTGCTGGGACAGGGGTTGGATGACCTGTTCTTC | TRBJ2-1 | TRBV29-1 | TRBD1 | NA
CASNSEDSSNQPQHF | TGTGCCAGCAATTCGGAGGACAGCAGCAATCAGCCCCAGCATTTT | TRBJ1-5 | TRBV7-8 | NA | NA
CASSLGAGAGTGELVF | TGTGCCAGCAGCTTAGGGGCGGGAGCGGGCACCGGGGAGCTGGTTTTT | TRBJ2-2 | TRBV7-8 | TRBD2 | NA
CSVSRGTGNTIYF | TGCAGCGTTAGTAGGGGAACTGGAAACACCATATATTTT | TRBJ1-3 | TRBV29-1 | NA | many
CPSSETSGGVYEQYF | TGCCCCAGCAGCGAGACTAGCGGGGGTGTCTACGAGCAATACTTC | TRBJ2-7 | TRBV5-1 | TRBD2 | NA
CASSGRGWVKNIQYF | TGTGCCAGCAGTGGTCGAGGCTGGGTCAAAAACATTCAGTACTTC | TRBJ2-4 | TRBV2 | NA | few